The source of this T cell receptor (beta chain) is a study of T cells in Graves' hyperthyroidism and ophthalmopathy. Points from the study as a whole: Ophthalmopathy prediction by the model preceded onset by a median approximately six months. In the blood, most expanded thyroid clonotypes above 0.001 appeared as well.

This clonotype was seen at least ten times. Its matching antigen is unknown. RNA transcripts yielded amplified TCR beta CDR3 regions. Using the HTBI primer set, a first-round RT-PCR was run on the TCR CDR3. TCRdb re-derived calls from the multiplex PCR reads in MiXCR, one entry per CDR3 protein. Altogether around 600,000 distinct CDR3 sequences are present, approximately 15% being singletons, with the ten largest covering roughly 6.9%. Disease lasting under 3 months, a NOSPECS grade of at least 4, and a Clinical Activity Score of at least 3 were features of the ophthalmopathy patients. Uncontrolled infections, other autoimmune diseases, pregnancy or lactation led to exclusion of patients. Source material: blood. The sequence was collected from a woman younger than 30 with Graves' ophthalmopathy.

The CDR3 spells CASSPTGTEGEKLFF. The CDR3 coding sequence is TGTGCCAGCAGCCCAACCGGGACGGAGGGGGAAAAACTGTTTTTT. The V and J genes are TRBV2 and TRBJ1-4; weak D call: TRBD1 (5 bases). The CDR3 totals 15 residues. Germline V gene lookup returns CDR1 SNHLY and CDR2 FYNNEI. The germline V and J ends were trimmed by 6 bases and 8 bases, with 19 bases remaining between them.